These 27 T cell receptor beta chains originate from one sample sequenced in a study of identical twins. In TCRdb, the 5' RACE reads were re-called with MiXCR into one record per CDR3 protein. This sample has about 570,000 distinct CDR3 sequences, with roughly 9.9% found just once. The same sample was also used in a study of yellow fever vaccine responses in identical twins.

Specimen: PBMCs. These receptors were obtained from a woman between 18 and 30 years old in good health.

In this sample, this clonotype turned up a few times. In nucleotides, the CDR3 is TGTGCCAGTAGGGGAGGTGCAGGGTACACTGAAGCTTTCTTT. Residues: CASRGGAGYTEAFF. The rearrangement uses TRBV19 and TRBJ1-1; a weak D match, TRBD1 (5 bases). CDR3 length equals 14 residues. Trimming cost V 6 bases and J 3 bases, with 14 bases left between them. Germline V lookup: CDR1 LNHDA, CDR2 SQIVND (reference sequence). The variable domain in full, completed from reference TRBV19 and TRBJ1-1, reads DGGITQSPKYLFRKEGQNVTLSCEQNLNHDAMYWYRQDPGQGLRLIYYSQIVNDFQKGDIAEGYSVSREKKESFPLTVTSAQKNPTAFYLCASRGGAGYTEAFFGQGTRLTVV.

The gene calls are TRBV7-6 and TRBJ2-1; D is unclear. Looked up from germline, CDR1 is SGHVS and CDR2 is FNYEAQ. Trimming stripped 7 bases from V and 3 bases from J, with 22 bases between. CDR3 size: 17 residues. CDR3 DNA sequence: TGTGCCAGCACCGAATCAAGTGGGGTTTATGTCTACAATGAGCAGTTCTTC. This gives the protein CASTESSGVYVYNEQFF.

This clonotype was observed a handful of times. The rearrangement joins TRBV10-3 to TRBJ2-7; D uncertain. This CDR3 spans 12 amino acids. The V gene lost 4 bases and the J gene lost 2 bases, with 6 bases spanning the gap. Germline assignment: CDR1 ENHRY and CDR2 SYGVKD. CDR3 sequence (DNA): TGTGCCATCAGTGGAACCCCCTACGAGCAGTACTTC. Its translation: CAISGTPYEQYF.

The rearrangement links TRBV19 to TRBJ2-1; 9 nucleotides match TRBD1. Germline V gene sequence: CDR1 LNHDA, CDR2 SQIVND (reference sequence). J was trimmed by 5 bases and V by 5 bases; bases with no gene match: 7. The CDR3 length is 15 residues. The CDR3 is CASSLIRDRDNEQFF. Written as DNA, the CDR3 is TGTGCCAGTAGTTTGATCCGGGACAGGGACAATGAGCAGTTCTTC.

This clonotype was recorded at least ten times. The J gene is TRBJ2-3, the V gene TRBV15; D is ambiguous. This CDR3 contains 14 residues. Trimming cost V 0 bases and J 3 bases, with 7 bases left between them. Per germline, CDR1 LNHNV and CDR2 YYDKDF (reference sequence). CDR3 amino acids: CATSRDQETDTQYF. As DNA, the CDR3 is TGTGCCACCAGCAGAGATCAAGAGACAGATACGCAGTATTTT.

The V gene is TRBV6-5, the J gene TRBJ1-4; tentative D call: TRBD1 (6 bases). The CDR3 length is 15 residues. Trimming pared 0 bases from V and 8 bases from J, leaving 13 bases between. From germline, CDR1 is MNHEY and CDR2 SVGAGI. CDR3 in amino acids: CASSYSGTLGEKLFF. The CDR3 DNA reads TGTGCCAGCAGTTACTCAGGGACACTTGGGGAAAAACTGTTTTTT.

The gene calls are TRBV5-6 and TRBJ2-7, with D perhaps assigned TRBD1 or TRBD2 (5 bases each). The V gene lost 0 bases and the J gene lost 2 bases, with 15 bases spanning the gap. This CDR3 spans 16 amino acids. The germline V gene encodes CDR1 SGHDT and CDR2 YYEEEE. CDR3 protein: CASSLDGANPAYEQYF. DNA of the CDR3: TGTGCCAGCAGCTTGGACGGGGCCAACCCCGCCTACGAGCAGTACTTC.

This clonotype was detected only a few times. The CDR3, as DNA: TGTGCCAGCAGCTTAGACAGGGCCGTCGGCGAGCAGTACTTC. Amino acids: CASSLDRAVGEQYF. J is TRBJ2-7 and V is TRBV7-2; a weak D match, TRBD1 (6 bases). V lost 1 base and J lost 6, with 13 bases in between. This CDR3 is 14 amino acids long. Germline lookup yields CDR1 SGHTA and CDR2 FQGNSA. The complete variable domain, with remaining parts taken from reference TRBV7-2 and TRBJ2-7, reads GAGVSQSPSNKVTEKGKDVELRCDPISGHTALYWYRQSLGQGLEFLIYFQGNSAPDKSGLPSDRFSAERTGGSVSTLTIQRTQQEDSAVYLCASSLDRAVGEQYFGPGTRLTVT.

The chain is built from TRBV24-1 and TRBJ2-7; 10 bases are a match to TRBD1. The J segment lost 6 bases and the V segment lost 4 bases, leaving 5 bases of the junction unmatched. The germline CDR1 and CDR2 sequences are KGHDR and SFDVKD. The CDR3 covers 14 residues. CDR3 bases: TGTGCCACCAGTGACAGGGGACAGGGGCGCGAGCAGTACTTC. Amino acid sequence: CATSDRGQGREQYF.

This clonotype has a count of ten or more. The rearrangement links TRBV27 to TRBJ2-2; D remains ambiguous. V shed 10 bases and J shed 3 bases, with 9 bases lying between them. The CDR3 covers 12 residues. Germline V CDR1 and CDR2: MNHEY, SMNVEV (reference sequence). This chain's CDR3 is CATRPDTGELFF. The DNA for the CDR3 is TGTGCCACCAGACCTGACACCGGGGAGCTGTTTTTT.

This clonotype has a count of ten or more. The chain links TRBV12-3 or TRBV12-4 to TRBJ2-2, with 10 nucleotides matching TRBD1. V lost 5 bases to trimming and J lost 6 bases; unmatched junction nucleotides: 6. The CDR3 sequence is 15 residues long. For the CDR3, the DNA is TGTGCCAGCAGTACGGGACAGGGGCCCCCCGGGGAGCTGTTTTTT. Residues: CASSTGQGPPGELFF.

This clonotype was seen at least ten times. The chain is built from TRBV6-1 and TRBJ1-4; 7 positions agree with TRBD1. This CDR3 region has 14 residues. Germline trimming cut 5 bases from V and 4 bases from J; bases unmatched to any gene: 4. Germline values: CDR1 MNHNS, CDR2 SASEGT. The CDR3 DNA is TGTGCCAGCAGTATGGGACAGTTTAATGAAAAACTGTTTTTT. It specifies CASSMGQFNEKLFF.

Many counts were recorded for this clonotype. The V and J genes are TRBV12-3 or TRBV12-4 and TRBJ2-3, with D unclear. This CDR3 contains 14 residues. Trimming took off 6 bases at V and 1 base at J, with 11 bases between the two ends. CDR3 sequence: CASRVTKGTDTQYF. The CDR3, as DNA: TGTGCCAGCAGGGTCACGAAGGGCACAGATACGCAGTATTTT.

This clonotype has just a few counts. This chain connects TRBV28 to TRBJ2-7; D possibly corresponds to TRBD1 (5 bases). The CDR3 contains 15 residues. Germline assignment: CDR1 MDHEN and CDR2 SYDVKM. The V and J ends lost 3 bases and 0 bases respectively, with 12 bases between them. The DNA for the CDR3 is TGTGCCAGCAGTTTCTGGCAGGGTTTCTCCTACGAGCAGTACTTC. This sequence encodes CASSFWQGFSYEQYF.

The sample holds a few counts of this clonotype. This rearrangement joins TRBV6-5 to TRBJ2-1; 9 bases agree with TRBD1. CDR3 length equals 17 residues. Germline V CDR1 and CDR2: MNHEY, SVGAGI. The junction had 7 bases not matched to a gene; V was cut back by 0 bases and J by 4 bases. The CDR3 sequence is CASSYSLDRGFYNEQFF. The DNA of the CDR3 is TGTGCCAGCAGTTACTCACTCGACAGGGGGTTTTACAATGAGCAGTTCTTC.

The J gene is TRBJ2-3, the V gene TRBV5-6; 12 bases line up with TRBD2. The V gene's germline CDR1 is SGHDT and CDR2 YYEEEE. The V and J ends lost 4 bases and 5 bases, in that order; junction bases with no gene match: 8. The CDR3 consists of 16 residues. CDR3 loop: CASSPSGLAGRDTQYF. For the CDR3, the DNA is TGTGCCAGCAGCCCTTCCGGACTAGCGGGGAGAGATACGCAGTATTTT.

The chain joins TRBV29-1 to TRBJ2-3; D is undetermined. Trimming removed 7 bases from V and 2 bases from J, with 10 bases in between. The CDR3 is made up of 12 amino acids. Germline CDR1 reads SQVTM; CDR2 reads ANQGSEA. The CDR3 here is CSGRKFTDTQYF. The CDR3 DNA sequence: TGCAGCGGAAGAAAATTCACAGATACGCAGTATTTT.

This clonotype showed up just a few times. J is TRBJ1-2 and V is TRBV20-1, with D tentatively TRBD1 (5 bases). Between the trimmed V and J ends, which lost 0 bases and 4 bases, there was a span of 9 bases. The CDR3 loop spans 13 amino acids. Germline CDR1 is DFQATT and CDR2 is SNEGSKA (reference sequence). CDR3 bases: TGCAGTGCTAGAGATCCAGGGCCCTATGGCTACACCTTC. Translated, it gives CSARDPGPYGYTF.

This rearrangement joins TRBV3-1 to TRBJ2-2; no reliable D call. The V and J ends lost 2 bases and 3 bases respectively, with 13 bases between them. The CDR3 consists of 16 residues. From germline, CDR1 is LGHDT and CDR2 YNNKEL (reference sequence). CDR3 in amino acids: CASSQRTPAYTGELFF. CDR3 sequence (DNA): TGTGCCAGCAGCCAAAGGACGCCAGCGTACACCGGGGAGCTGTTTTTT.

This sequence joins TRBV3-1 and TRBJ2-5, with 10 bases aligning to TRBD1. The V and J ends lost 0 bases and 4 bases, in that order; junction bases with no gene match: 8. The germline V gene encodes CDR1 LGHDT and CDR2 YNNKEL (reference sequence). The CDR3 spans 17 residues. CDR3 sequence (DNA): TGTGCCAGCAGCCAAGATGTGGGACAGGGGACCTTAGAGACCCAGTACTTC. It codes for CASSQDVGQGTLETQYF.

The rearrangement links TRBV4-2 to TRBJ2-7, with D perhaps TRBD1 (5 bases). Deletions cut 2 bases from V and 7 bases from J, with 18 bases between. Germline loops: CDR1 LGHNA, CDR2 YNFKEQ. The CDR3 totals 15 residues. The CDR3 bases are TGTGCCAGCAGCCAATCCCCAGGGCAGGCCCAAGAGCAGTACTTC. Protein: CASSQSPGQAQEQYF.

This clonotype was counted many times. The chain has TRBV20-1 and TRBJ2-3; unclear D gene. The CDR3 has 15 residues. Germline CDR1 DFQATT, CDR2 SNEGSKA (reference sequence). Trimming left V 6 bases short and J 0 bases short, with 16 bases between. DNA of the CDR3: TGCAGTGCCCAAGGCCCTACCTTTAGCACAGATACGCAGTATTTT. Translating it yields CSAQGPTFSTDTQYF.

In DNA, the CDR3 is TGCAGTGCTAGTTGGAGTGGCGTGGCAGATACGCAGTATTTT. Its protein is CSASWSGVADTQYF. V usage is TRBV20-1 and J usage is TRBJ2-3, with D hard to call. Germline lookup yields CDR1 DFQATT and CDR2 SNEGSKA (reference sequence). The ends were cut back, 3 bases at V and 4 bases at J, with 14 bases in the middle. This CDR3 spans 14 amino acids.

This clonotype came up many times. The CDR3 nucleotides read TGCGCCAGCAGCTCGATGGGCAGACCGAAGAGCTCCTACAATGAGCAGTTCTTC. Its protein product is CASSSMGRPKSSYNEQFF. This rearrangement joins TRBV5-1 to TRBJ2-1; D gene ambiguous. In germline, CDR1 is SGHRS, CDR2 YFSETQ. The CDR3 length is 18 residues. Between the trimmed V and J ends, which lost 3 bases and 0 bases, there was a span of 19 bases.

This clonotype turned up a few times. J is TRBJ2-1 and V is TRBV10-3; 8 bases are shared with TRBD2. The CDR3 extends over 12 amino acids. J lost 8 bases, V lost 7 bases, and 4 bases had no gene match. The germline gives CDR1 ENHRY, CDR2 SYGVKD. CDR3 nucleotides: TGTGCCATCAAAGCGGGAGAAGATGAGCAGTTCTTC. Encoded protein: CAIKAGEDEQFF.

This clonotype was counted at least ten times. The chain links TRBV20-1 to TRBJ2-7; 7 positions match TRBD2. The CDR3 length is 13 residues. After removal of 5 bases from V and 3 bases from J, the junction contained 7 bases not matched to a gene. Germline-derived CDR1 and CDR2 are DFQATT and SNEGSKA (reference sequence). Written as DNA, the CDR3 is TGCAGTGCTTTCCCGACTAGCAGCTACGAGCAGTACTTC. This sequence encodes CSAFPTSSYEQYF.

Many counts were recorded for this clonotype. The chain uses TRBV5-4 and TRBJ2-1, with a tentative D call TRBD2 (6 bases). This CDR3 comprises 13 residues. Per the germline V gene, CDR1 is SGHNT and CDR2 is YYREEE (reference sequence). The V end was cut by 4 bases, the J end by 6 bases, with 11 bases between. The CDR3 here is CASSPWDSNEQFF. The CDR3 DNA sequence: TGTGCCAGCAGCCCCTGGGACTCCAATGAGCAGTTCTTC.